Listed below are T cell receptor beta chains from one sample, sequenced in a study of monozygotic twins with inflammatory bowel disease. TCRdb reprocessed the 5' RACE reads and stores each CDR3 protein as one record, lacking DNA. This sample's clone table lists a few hundred thousand distinct CDR3 sequences. The material sequenced was blood. The origin of the receptors is a human donor with ulcerative colitis or Crohn's disease, or a healthy co-twin of an affected twin (not recorded which). Both conserved end residues are part of each CDR3. A row's size may be missing; if present it is once, few, many or a size class.

.,TRBV7-3,TRBJ2-1,CASSSQSGGVEQFF
.,TRBV30,TRBJ2-2,CAWSVQGTGELFF
.,TRBV14,TRBJ2-7,CASSQGVLTMGYF
.,TRBV20-1,TRBJ2-1,CTLTGHLTYNEQFF
.,TRBV12-3/TRBV12-4,TRBJ2-7,CASSLRGVLEQYF
.,TRBV5-1,TRBJ2-7,CASSYRDNLYEQYF
.,TRBV7-2,TRBJ2-7,CASSLGVTEQYF
.,TRBV3-1,TRBJ1-6,CASSQGTGSPLHF
.,TRBV20-1,TRBJ1-6,CSAPNPRQGVLPLHF
.,TRBV4-1,TRBJ2-3,CASSQDQGMRTDTQYF
.,TRBV5-1,TRBJ2-7,CASSPGGQSYEQYF
.,TRBV4-2,TRBJ1-5,CASSQERVQPQHF
.,TRBV10-3,TRBJ1-1,CAISDPTRAHALNTEAFF
.,TRBV19,TRBJ1-1,CASSIRDRWNTEAFF
.,TRBV12-3/TRBV12-4,TRBJ1-2,CASSIRAARPLYGYTF
.,TRBV6-2/TRBV6-3,TRBJ2-6,CATLPSDYLGGANVLTF
.,TRBV12-3/TRBV12-4,TRBJ1-3,CASSFYLAAVGGSGNTIYF
.,TRBV7-2,TRBJ1-2,CASSLVTGGPGNYGYTF
.,TRBV5-1,TRBJ2-7,CASSWGGQGFGYEQYF
.,TRBV5-1,TRBJ1-6,CASSLPSGYSPLHF
.,TRBV30,TRBJ1-5,CAWGPTGGLQHF
.,TRBV4-1,TRBJ1-1,CASSQETGWAEAFF
.,TRBV14,TRBJ2-7,CASSQDTLAFSYEQYF
.,TRBV19,TRBJ2-1,CASSGGLAGGDTYNEQFF
.,TRBV7-2,TRBJ2-1,CASSFYTGGASNEQFF
.,TRBV25-1,TRBJ1-6,CASRPDRGSYNSPLHF
.,TRBV4-2,TRBJ2-7,CASRGGDVRFEQYF
.,TRBV10-3,TRBJ1-6,CAIKGGYYNSPLHF
.,TRBV5-1,TRBJ1-1,CASSSQGVRNTEAFF
.,TRBV9,TRBJ1-2,CASSVGWDRGYGYTF
.,TRBV4-3,TRBJ2-3,CASSQEGGPTDTQYF
.,TRBV28,TRBJ1-6,CASSLPSGGFNQNSPLHF
.,TRBV7-2,TRBJ2-5,CASSLSQGAGETQYF
.,TRBV19,TRBJ2-1,CASSIVAADNEQFF
.,TRBV28,TRBJ2-5,CASSKGETQYF
.,TRBV6-5,TRBJ2-6,CASSYRGGSGANVLTF
.,TRBV13,TRBJ2-7,CASFRRGTYEQYF
.,TRBV12-3/TRBV12-4,TRBJ2-3,CASSPRSGVIDTQYF
.,TRBV19,TRBJ1-2,CASTRGQGQGEFGYTF
.,TRBV5-1,TRBJ2-4,CASSPDNRNIQYF
.,TRBV20-1,TRBJ2-1,CSARSGGMYNEQFF
.,TRBV4-3,TRBJ2-7,CASSQEFAGIYEQYF
.,TRBV20-1,TRBJ2-5,CSARGRVGETQYF
.,TRBV6-6,TRBJ1-5,CASNGGQRQPQHF
.,TRBV5-1,TRBJ2-3,CASQAAGVTDTQYF
medium-sized,TRBV28,TRBJ2-2,CASSSSGPESGELFF
.,TRBV3-1,TRBJ1-1,CASSLRDRGAFF
.,TRBV6-1,TRBJ1-1,CASSFWDRANTEAFF
.,TRBV7-9,TRBJ2-3,CASSFGSDTQYF
.,TRBV6-2/TRBV6-3,TRBJ1-4,CASSAADATNEKLFF
.,TRBV4-1,TRBJ1-2,CASSRRSEQGLDTF
.,TRBV4-3,TRBJ2-5,CASSQDVGQRGETQYF
.,TRBV10-3,TRBJ2-3,CAISDLSDRGGTDTQYF
.,TRBV6-7,TRBJ2-1,CASSYSTGLAGHNEQFF
.,TRBV6-2/TRBV6-3,TRBJ1-4,CASSYRDPWEKLFF